What follows are 8 T cell receptor beta chains derived from one specimen sequenced in a study of radiotherapy plus CTLA-4 blockade in lung cancer. Clones were read by immunoSEQ multiplex PCR, and TCRdb kept only the in-frame ones, dropping some. The sample shows about 68,000 clones, 70% to 80% of them seen only once. Sequenced material: peripheral blood, taken from a patient treated with radiotherapy plus ipilimumab. The receptor set was obtained from a human donor with non-small cell lung cancer who had a complete response to radiotherapy plus ipilimumab.

The J gene is TRBJ2-7, the V gene TRBV6-1; TRBD2 matches at 7 bases. This CDR3 has 15 amino acids. Germline-derived CDR1 and CDR2 are MNHNS and SASEGT. The trim removed 6 bases at V and 9 bases at J, leaving 17 bases unmatched. The CDR3 reads CASRGEGRGTLRQYF. CDR3 sequence (DNA): TGTGCCAGCAGGGGGGAAGGGCGGGGGACCCTCCGGCAGTACTTC.

This chain links TRBV12-5 with TRBJ1-5; D remains unclear. Germline V gene lookup returns CDR1 LGHNT and CDR2 FRNRAP. The CDR3 length is 11 residues. V shed 5 bases and J shed 4 bases, with 3 bases lying between them. CDR3 sequence (DNA): TGTGCTAGTGGTCCGAATCAGCCCCAGCATTTT. It yields the protein CASGPNQPQHF.

CDR3 sequence reads: CASMGRGMFNYGYTF. The CDR3 nucleotides read TGTGCCAGCATGGGGCGGGGGATGTTTAACTATGGCTACACCTTC. J is TRBJ1-2 and V is TRBV25-1; possibly TRBD1 for D (5 bases). Germline CDR1 reads MGHDK; CDR2 reads SYGVNS. Trimming took 7 bases from V and 1 from J, leaving 16 bases between them. The CDR3 is 15 amino acids.

Remarks on this clone: Other nucleotide sequences from this sample produce the same CDR3. The V and J genes are TRBV5-1 and TRBJ1-1; D is unresolved. CDR1 is SGHRS, CDR2 YFSETQ, per germline. This CDR3 spans 13 amino acids. The germline V and J ends were trimmed by 0 bases and 0 bases, with 3 bases remaining between them. The CDR3 is CASSLGLNTEAFF. CDR3 DNA: TGCGCCAGCAGCTTGGGCCTGAACACTGAAGCTTTCTTT.

The chain uses TRBV10-2 and TRBJ1-2; 8 nucleotides agree with TRBD1. CDR1 is WSHSY, CDR2 SAAADI, per germline. The V and J ends lost 3 bases and 2 bases, in that order; junction bases with no gene match: 2. The CDR3 covers 14 residues. In DNA, the CDR3 is TGCGCCAGCAGTGAATACAGGGGGAACTATGGCTACACCTTC. This codes for CASSEYRGNYGYTF.

V usage is TRBV19 and J usage is TRBJ1-5, with 12 bases lining up with TRBD1. This CDR3 is built from 16 residues. V lost 3 bases to trimming and J lost 6 bases; unmatched junction nucleotides: 6. Germline V gene lookup returns CDR1 LNHDA and CDR2 SQIVND (reference sequence). CDR3 nucleotides: TGTGCCAGTAGTATGGGGACAGGGGGCATCGGTCAGCCCCAGCATTTT. It translates to CASSMGTGGIGQPQHF. The complete variable domain, with remaining parts taken from reference TRBV19 and TRBJ1-5, reads DGGITQSPKYLFRKEGQNVTLSCEQNLNHDAMYWYRQDPGQGLRLIYYSQIVNDFQKGDIAEGYSVSREKKESFPLTVTSAQKNPTAFYLCASSMGTGGIGQPQHFGDGTRLSIL.

CDR3 protein: CASSPQTNRLAEKLFF. The CDR3 DNA reads TGTGCCAGCAGTCCCCAAACCAATCGGCTGGCGGAAAAACTGTTTTTT. The chain joins TRBV27 to TRBJ1-4; D unresolved. This CDR3 comprises 16 residues. Trimming took 5 bases from V and 8 from J, leaving 21 bases between them. Germline-derived CDR1 and CDR2 are MNHEY and SMNVEV (reference sequence).

The chain uses TRBV5-1 and TRBJ2-3; TRBD2 aligns across 10 bases. Looked up from germline, CDR1 is SGHRS and CDR2 is YFSETQ. CDR3 length equals 15 residues. J gave up 5 bases and V 0 bases, and 3 bases lay outside the gene matches. The chain's CDR3 is CASSLAAGGRDTQYF. CDR3 nucleotide sequence: TGCGCCAGCAGCTTGGCAGCGGGAGGGCGAGATACGCAGTATTTT.